What follows are 21 T cell receptor beta chains derived from one specimen sequenced in a study of blood T cell repertoires in COVID-19. The data were produced by immunoSEQ multiplex PCR, yet TCRdb's version contains in-frame clones alone and is incomplete. This sample has some 50,000 clones, with 80% to 85% found just once. The sequenced material came from peripheral blood. These receptors all come from a man in his sixties or seventies with acute or convalescent COVID-19.

The chain recombines TRBV30 with TRBJ2-1; TRBD2 aligns across 10 bases. The CDR3 totals 16 residues. In germline, CDR1 is GTSNPN, CDR2 SVGIG (reference sequence). With V trimmed by 3 bases and J by 8 bases, 13 bases remained unmatched. DNA for the CDR3: TGTGCCTGGAGGGGCCCGGGACTAGCGTCTCGCTATGAGCAGTTCTTC. Protein: CAWRGPGLASRYEQFF.

This clone has a single count. Here the CDR3 reads CASSLAGANNEQYF. The CDR3 DNA is TGTGCCAGCAGTTTAGCGGGAGCAAATAACGAGCAGTACTTC. The V gene is TRBV27, the J gene TRBJ2-7; 7 positions match TRBD2. The CDR3 has 14 amino acids. J was trimmed by 5 bases and V by 2 bases; bases with no gene match: 6. Germline CDR1 is MNHEY and CDR2 is SMNVEV (reference sequence).

This clone was picked up one time. The chain's CDR3 is CASSIPGQGGAGELFF. The CDR3 bases are TGTGCCAGCAGTATTCCGGGACAGGGAGGGGCCGGGGAGCTGTTTTTT. This chain uses TRBV2 with TRBJ2-2; 9 bases are shared with TRBD1. The CDR3 is 16 amino acids. V dropped 5 bases and J dropped 6; count of bases not matched to a gene: 10. CDR1 is SNHLY and CDR2 is FYNNEI in the germline V gene.

The chain couples TRBV3-1 (or the pseudogene TRBV3-2) to TRBJ2-1, with D possibly matching TRBD1 (5 bases). This CDR3 is 15 amino acids long. V gave up 2 bases and J gave up 3 bases, with 11 bases separating them. Germline CDR1 is LGHDT and CDR2 is YNNKEL (reference sequence). CDR3 sequence reads: CASSQRGRVYNEQFF. The CDR3 DNA sequence: TGTGCCAGCAGCCAAAGGGGCAGGGTCTACAATGAGCAGTTCTTC.

The J gene is TRBJ2-1, the V gene TRBV2; 14 bases agree with TRBD2. The CDR3 covers 17 residues. Trimming at V came to 6 bases and at J to 6 bases, leaving 10 bases not matched to a gene. The germline gives CDR1 SNHLY, CDR2 FYNNEI. The CDR3 bases are TGTGCCAGCAGAGAAACCCGCGGGACTAGCGGGAGCAATGAGCAGTTCTTC. This translates into CASRETRGTSGSNEQFF.

This chain uses TRBV7-2 with TRBJ2-2; D is ambiguous. Germline CDR1 is SGHTA and CDR2 is FQGNSA. V was clipped by 1 base and J by 4 bases, with 10 bases between them. This CDR3 spans 15 amino acids. The CDR3 DNA reads TGTGCCAGCAGCTTAGGAATGTCGAGCACCGGGGAGCTGTTTTTT. It encodes CASSLGMSSTGELFF.

The rearrangement joins TRBV3-1 (or the pseudogene TRBV3-2) to TRBJ1-1; 7 positions agree with TRBD1. CDR3 size: 15 residues. Germline CDR1 is LGHDT and CDR2 is YNNKEL (reference sequence). Germline trimming cut 6 bases from V and 6 bases from J; bases unmatched to any gene: 13. CDR3 in DNA: TGTGCCAGCAGTATAACAGGGGCCAGGGACGCTGAAGCTTTCTTT. It yields the protein CASSITGARDAEAFF.

The rearrangement links TRBV25-1 to TRBJ2-1, with D perhaps matching TRBD2 (6 bases). V was pared by 2 bases and J by 7 bases, with 9 bases between. CDR3 length: 13 residues. Germline CDR1 reads MGHDK; CDR2 reads SYGVNS. In nucleotides, the CDR3 is TGTGCCAGCAGTGAAGCGGGATGGAATGAGCAGTTCTTC. Amino acids: CASSEAGWNEQFF. The full variable domain, rest sourced from reference TRBV25-1 and TRBJ2-1, is EADIYQTPRYLVIGTGKKITLECSQTMGHDKMYWYQQDPGMELHLIHYSYGVNSTEKGDLSSESTVSRIRTEHFPLTLESARPSHTSQYLCASSEAGWNEQFFGPGTRLTVL.

The chain carries TRBV10-2 and TRBJ1-2, with 9 bases fitting TRBD1. The CDR3 consists of 14 residues. Germline loops: CDR1 WSHSY, CDR2 SAAADI. Trimming at V came to 4 bases and at J to 4 bases, leaving 4 bases not matched to a gene. CDR3 in amino acids: CASSAGQGPYGYTF. CDR3 DNA sequence: TGCGCCAGCAGTGCGGGACAGGGCCCCTATGGCTACACCTTC.

The V and J genes are TRBV28 and TRBJ1-1; 7 bases align to TRBD1. Germline lookup yields CDR1 MDHEN and CDR2 SYDVKM. This CDR3 comprises 15 residues. The junction had 9 bases not matched to a gene; V was cut back by 5 bases and J by 3 bases. The CDR3 bases are TGTGCCAGCAGTCCCCACAGGGGAGCCTACACTGAAGCTTTCTTT. As protein: CASSPHRGAYTEAFF.

This chain connects TRBV6-6 to TRBJ2-7, with 9 nucleotides matching TRBD1. V lost 4 bases to trimming and J lost 3 bases; unmatched junction nucleotides: 7. Germline CDR1 and CDR2: MNHNY and SVGAGI (reference sequence). The CDR3 extends over 15 amino acids. The CDR3 nucleotides are TGTGCCAGCAGTTCCTCCGGGACAGGGTTCTACGAGCAGTACTTC. Protein sequence: CASSSSGTGFYEQYF.

This clone was observed a single time. V usage is TRBV6-2 or TRBV6-3 and J usage is TRBJ2-2; perhaps TRBD1 as D (5 bases). CDR1 and CDR2 from the germline V gene are MNHEY and SVGEGT. Deletions cut 6 bases from V and 7 bases from J, with 24 bases between. The CDR3 has 17 amino acids. CDR3 amino acids: CASSFSSRARRGGELFF. The CDR3 coding sequence is TGTGCCAGCAGCTTCTCGAGCAGGGCTCGTCGTGGCGGGGAGCTGTTTTTT.

V is TRBV6-5 and J is TRBJ1-5; D is uncertain. CDR1 and CDR2 (germline): MNHEY, SVGAGI. V was cut by 4 bases and J by 7 bases, with 14 bases left in between. The CDR3 consists of 14 residues. The CDR3 loop reads CASSSSNLVQPQHF. DNA for the CDR3: TGTGCCAGCAGTTCCTCTAACTTGGTACAGCCCCAGCATTTT.

The rearrangement links TRBV7-9 to TRBJ2-7, with a weak D call TRBD1 (5 bases). Germline V gene data show CDR1 as SEHNR and CDR2 as FQNEAQ (reference sequence). With 2 bases removed from V and 1 base from J, the gap between germline ends came to 9 bases. This CDR3 spans 14 amino acids. The chain's CDR3 is CASSLRQGSYEQYF. The CDR3 nucleotides read TGTGCCAGCAGCTTACGGCAGGGATCCTACGAGCAGTACTTC.

The chain has TRBV10-3 and TRBJ1-1; D perhaps matches TRBD1 (6 bases). This CDR3 has 12 amino acids. With 4 bases removed from V and 12 bases from J, the gap between germline ends came to 15 bases. Germline CDR1 is ENHRY and CDR2 is SYGVKD. Written as DNA, the CDR3 is TGTGCCATCAGTGGGGACACGGGCGTTTCTTTCTTT. Translating it yields CAISGDTGVSFF.

This chain uses TRBV27 with TRBJ2-5; 7 positions match TRBD1. V trimming: 2 bases; J trimming: 2 bases; junction bases outside the gene matches: 2. The germline CDR1 and CDR2 sequences are MNHEY and SMNVEV (reference sequence). CDR3 length: 14 amino acids. In nucleotides, the CDR3 is TGTGCCAGCAGTTTAGGGACAGATCAAGAGACCCAGTACTTC. Amino acid sequence: CASSLGTDQETQYF.

V gene TRBV19 combines with J gene TRBJ1-6, with D uncertain. The CDR3 runs to 13 residues. Germline V gene data show CDR1 as LNHDA and CDR2 as SQIVND (reference sequence). V was clipped by 5 bases and J by 7 bases, with 9 bases between them. CDR3 amino acids: CASSLQENSPLHF. CDR3 in DNA: TGTGCCAGTAGTCTCCAGGAAAATTCACCCCTCCACTTT.

V is TRBV28 and J is TRBJ1-5, with 8 bases aligning to TRBD1. Germline assignment: CDR1 MDHEN and CDR2 SYDVKM. Trimming removed 6 bases from V and 6 bases from J; junction bases left unmatched: 10. CDR3 size: 15 residues. The CDR3, as DNA: TGTGCCAGCAGACCGCAGGGGGCGAGGGGTCAGCCCCAGCATTTT. As protein: CASRPQGARGQPQHF.

V gene TRBV7-9 combines with J gene TRBJ1-1; 8 bases line up with TRBD1. This CDR3 is 15 amino acids long. The trim removed 5 bases at V and 1 base at J, leaving 6 bases unmatched. Germline lookup yields CDR1 SEHNR and CDR2 FQNEAQ (reference sequence). The CDR3 nucleotides read TGTGCCAGCAGCCTCCTAGGACAGGGGAACACTGAAGCTTTCTTT. Protein: CASSLLGQGNTEAFF.

This CDR3 reads CASSPPWGQGDGYTF. The CDR3 DNA reads TGTGCCAGCAGTCCCCCGTGGGGACAGGGAGATGGCTACACCTTC. The chain combines TRBV25-1 with TRBJ1-2; 9 bases line up with TRBD1. This CDR3 is 15 amino acids long. Germline V gene sequence: CDR1 MGHDK, CDR2 SYGVNS. V lost 5 bases, J lost 6 bases, and 10 bases stayed unmatched.

J is TRBJ2-7 and V is TRBV6-5; 7 bases match TRBD1. The CDR3 length is 13 residues. Germline values: CDR1 MNHEY, CDR2 SVGAGI. V lost 2 bases and J lost 4; bases outside the gene matches: 2. The CDR3: CASSYDREYEQYF. The CDR3 nucleotides read TGTGCCAGCAGTTACGACAGGGAATACGAGCAGTACTTC.